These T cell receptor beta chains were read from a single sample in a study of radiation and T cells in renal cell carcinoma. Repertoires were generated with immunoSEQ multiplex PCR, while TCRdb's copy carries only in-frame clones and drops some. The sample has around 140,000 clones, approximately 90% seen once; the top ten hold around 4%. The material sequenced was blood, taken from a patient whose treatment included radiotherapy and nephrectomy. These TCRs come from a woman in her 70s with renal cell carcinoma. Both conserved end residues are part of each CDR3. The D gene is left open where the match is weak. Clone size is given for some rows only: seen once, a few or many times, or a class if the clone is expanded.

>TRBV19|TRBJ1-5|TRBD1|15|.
CASSIDATGGQPQHF
TGTGCCAGTAGTATAGACGCGACAGGGGGTCAGCCCCAGCATTTT
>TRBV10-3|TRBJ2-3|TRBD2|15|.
CAISRREGSTDTQYF
TGTGCCATCAGTCGCCGGGAGGGTAGCACAGATACGCAGTATTTT
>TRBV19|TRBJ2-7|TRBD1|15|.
CASSPAGTGAHEQYF
TGTGCCAGTAGTCCCGCCGGGACAGGGGCCCACGAGCAGTACTTC
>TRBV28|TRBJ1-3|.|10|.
CASSGNTIYF
TGTGCCAGCAGTGGAAACACCATATATTTT
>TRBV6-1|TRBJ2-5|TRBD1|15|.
CASSPDRGRGETQYF
TGTGCCAGCAGTCCTGACAGGGGGCGAGGTGAGACCCAGTACTTC
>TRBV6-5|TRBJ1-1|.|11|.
CASSYSSQAFF
TGTGCCAGCAGTTACTCCTCCCAAGCTTTCTTT
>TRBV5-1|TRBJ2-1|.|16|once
CASSTGVGMVHNEQFF
TGCGCCAGCAGCACTGGGGTCGGGATGGTACACAATGAGCAGTTCTTC
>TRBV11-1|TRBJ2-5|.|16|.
CASSSRGSGLGETQYF
TGTGCCAGCAGCTCCAGGGGTAGTGGACTAGGAGAGACCCAGTACTTC
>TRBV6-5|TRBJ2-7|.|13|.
CASRRGGSYEQYF
TGTGCCAGCAGAAGGGGGGGGTCGTACGAGCAGTACTTC
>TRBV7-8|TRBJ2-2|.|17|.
CASSSSTNRWTTGELFF
TGTGCCAGCAGCTCTTCAACCAACAGGTGGACCACCGGGGAGCTGTTTTTT
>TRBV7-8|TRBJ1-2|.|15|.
CASSLPGAPNYGYTF
TGTGCCAGCAGCTTACCAGGGGCCCCTAACTATGGCTACACCTTC
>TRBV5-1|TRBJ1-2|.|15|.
CASSLGQAGDYGYTF
TGCGCCAGCAGCTTGGGACAGGCAGGGGACTATGGCTACACCTTC
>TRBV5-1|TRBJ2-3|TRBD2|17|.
CASSQTPSGGSADTQYF
TGCGCCAGCAGCCAAACCCCTAGCGGGGGGTCAGCAGATACGCAGTATTTT
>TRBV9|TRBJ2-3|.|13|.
CASSVRATDTQYF
TGTGCCAGCAGCGTCCGTGCCACAGATACGCAGTATTTT
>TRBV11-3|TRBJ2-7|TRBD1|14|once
CASSPPGQPYEQYF
TGTGCCAGCAGCCCTCCGGGACAGCCCTACGAGCAGTACTTC
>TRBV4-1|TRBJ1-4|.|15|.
CASSLQAYPNEKLFF
TGCGCCAGCAGCCTCCAGGCTTATCCCAATGAAAAACTGTTTTTT
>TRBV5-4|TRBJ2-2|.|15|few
CASSQGFLNTGELFF
TGTGCCAGCAGCCAGGGTTTCCTAAACACCGGGGAGCTGTTTTTT
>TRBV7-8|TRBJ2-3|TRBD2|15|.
CASSSQAGGTDTQYF
TGTGCCAGCAGCTCGCAAGCGGGGGGCACAGATACGCAGTATTTT
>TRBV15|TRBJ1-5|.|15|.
CATSRENRVNQPQHF
TGTGCCACCAGCAGAGAGAACAGGGTCAATCAGCCCCAGCATTTT
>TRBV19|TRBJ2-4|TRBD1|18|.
CASSLGQGGSRAKNIQYF
TGTGCCAGTAGTCTCGGACAGGGGGGCTCGCGGGCCAAAAACATTCAGTACTTC
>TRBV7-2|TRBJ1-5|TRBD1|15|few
CASSSMDRQNQPQHF
TGTGCCAGCAGCTCGATGGACAGGCAGAATCAGCCCCAGCATTTT
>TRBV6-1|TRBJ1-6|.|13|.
CASSTAYNSPLHF
TGTGCCAGCAGTACAGCCTATAATTCACCCCTCCACTTT
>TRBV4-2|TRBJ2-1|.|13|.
CASSHRTNGREFF
TGTGCCAGCAGCCACCGAACTAACGGTCGCGAGTTCTTC
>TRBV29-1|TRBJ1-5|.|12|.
CSVGGRNQPQHF
TGCAGCGTTGGGGGAAGGAATCAGCCCCAGCATTTT
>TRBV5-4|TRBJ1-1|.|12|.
CALQTDYTEAFF
TGTGCCTTACAGACAGACTACACTGAAGCTTTCTTT
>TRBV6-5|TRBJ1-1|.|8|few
CAIRSAFF
TGTGCCATACGATCGGCTTTCTTT
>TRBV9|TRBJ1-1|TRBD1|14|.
CASSYRGLNTEAFF
TGTGCCAGCAGTTACAGGGGTCTGAACACTGAAGCTTTCTTT
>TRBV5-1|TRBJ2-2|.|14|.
CASSLEPNTGELFF
TGCGCCAGCAGCTTGGAACCCAACACCGGGGAGCTGTTTTTT
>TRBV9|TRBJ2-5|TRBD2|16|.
CASSKGLAGRGETQYF
TGTGCCAGCAGCAAAGGACTAGCGGGGCGTGGCGAGACCCAGTACTTC
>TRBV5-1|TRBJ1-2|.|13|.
CASSLVPGNGYTF
TGCGCCAGCAGCTTGGTGCCAGGGAATGGCTACACCTTC
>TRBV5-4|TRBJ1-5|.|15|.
CASSLAGDINQPQHF
TGTGCCAGCAGCTTGGCCGGTGATATTAATCAGCCCCAGCATTTT
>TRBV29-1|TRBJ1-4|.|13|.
CSVGSLRNEKLFF
TGCAGCGTTGGATCATTAAGAAATGAAAAACTGTTTTTT
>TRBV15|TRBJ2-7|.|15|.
CATSRQGGKSYEQYF
TGTGCCACCAGCAGACAGGGGGGTAAGTCCTACGAGCAGTACTTC
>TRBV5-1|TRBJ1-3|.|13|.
CASSPAGGNTIYF
TGCGCCAGCAGCCCCGCAGGTGGAAACACCATATATTTT
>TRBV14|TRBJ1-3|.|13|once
CASRQSSGNTIYF
TGTGCCAGCAGGCAAAGCTCTGGAAACACCATATATTTT
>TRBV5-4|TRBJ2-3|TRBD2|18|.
CASSERTSGGKSTDTQYF
TGTGCCAGCAGCGAGAGGACTAGCGGGGGGAAAAGCACAGATACGCAGTATTTT
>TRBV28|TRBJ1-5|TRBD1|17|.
CASSLGAGGGTFQPQHF
TGTGCCAGCAGTTTAGGTGCGGGAGGGGGCACTTTTCAGCCCCAGCATTTT
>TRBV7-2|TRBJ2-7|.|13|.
CASSPGLSYEQYF
TGTGCCAGCAGCCCCGGACTCTCCTACGAGCAGTACTTC
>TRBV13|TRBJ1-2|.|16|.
CASSLGRGRAIYGYTF
TGTGCCAGCAGCTTAGGGCGGGGCAGGGCCATATATGGCTACACCTTC
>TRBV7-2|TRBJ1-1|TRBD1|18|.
CASSLNRTGYQMNTEAFF
TGTGCCAGCAGCTTAAATAGGACAGGCTATCAAATGAACACTGAAGCTTTCTTT
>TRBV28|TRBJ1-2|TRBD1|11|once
CASRQGFGYTF
TGTGCCAGCAGACAGGGGTTCGGCTACACCTTC
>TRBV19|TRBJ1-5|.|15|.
CASSMGRYSNQPQHF
TGTGCCAGTAGTATGGGGAGATATAGCAATCAGCCCCAGCATTTT
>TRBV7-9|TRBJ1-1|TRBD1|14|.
CASSSGTGNTEAFF
TGTGCCAGCAGCTCCGGGACAGGGAACACTGAAGCTTTCTTT
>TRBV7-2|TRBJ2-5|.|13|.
CASSLASGETQYF
TGTGCCAGCAGCTTAGCGTCAGGGGAGACCCAGTACTTC
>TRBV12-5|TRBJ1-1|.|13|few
CASGLEVNTEAFF
TGTGCTAGTGGTCTCGAGGTGAACACTGAAGCTTTCTTT
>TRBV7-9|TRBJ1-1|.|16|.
CASSPQLGTWNTEAFF
TGTGCCAGCAGCCCCCAACTCGGGACTTGGAACACTGAAGCTTTCTTT
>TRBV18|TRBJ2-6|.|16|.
CASSPLKPSGANVLTF
TGTGCCAGCTCACCACTAAAGCCCTCTGGGGCCAACGTCCTGACTTTC
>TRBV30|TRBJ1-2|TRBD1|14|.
CAWRDRTGWFGYTF
TGTGCCTGGAGGGATAGGACAGGGTGGTTCGGCTACACCTTC
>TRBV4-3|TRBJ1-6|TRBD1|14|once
CASRGDRGDSPLHF
TGCGCCAGCAGGGGGGACAGGGGGGATTCACCCCTCCACTTT
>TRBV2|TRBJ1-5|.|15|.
CASSNREGGNQPQHF
TGTGCCAGCAGTAACCGGGAAGGGGGCAATCAGCCCCAGCATTTT
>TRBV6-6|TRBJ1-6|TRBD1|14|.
CASSGGQGRSPLHF
TGTGCCAGCAGTGGGGGACAGGGGAGGTCACCCCTCCACTTT
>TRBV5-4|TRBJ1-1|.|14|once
CASSKRQVNTEAFF
TGTGCCAGCAGCAAAAGACAGGTAAACACTGAAGCTTTCTTT
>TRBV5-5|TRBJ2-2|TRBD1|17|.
CASSLVPPTGRAGELFF
TGTGCCAGCAGCTTAGTTCCCCCGACAGGGCGGGCCGGGGAGCTGTTTTTT
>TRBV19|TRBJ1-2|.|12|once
CASSIDRYGYTF
TGTGCCAGTAGTATTGACCGCTATGGCTACACCTTC